Sequencing of this T cell receptor beta chain was carried out in a study of blood T cell repertoires in COVID-19. Overall study: Collection of acute and convalescent COVID-19 samples took place in the United States, Italy and Spain. Sources were T cells, B-cell-depleted T cells, or PBMCs; the material itself was cDNA or gDNA.

Germline values: CDR1 MNHEY, CDR2 SVGAGI. The V gene lost 2 bases and the J gene lost 7 bases, with 20 bases spanning the gap. The CDR3 runs to 16 residues. Source study methods: Reference gene primers were amplified, and this amplification served to estimate nucleated cell counts. The data were produced by immunoSEQ multiplex PCR, yet TCRdb's version contains in-frame clones alone and is incomplete. V and J calls and clone size are as listed in that table; D and trimming were resolved from the DNA. The sample has approximately 270,000 clones; around 85% are singletons. This TCR was recovered from a man at least 80 years old with acute or convalescent COVID-19. The chain employs TRBV6-5 and TRBJ1-2; D is perhaps TRBD1 (5 bases). The source material was peripheral blood. CDR3 amino acids: CASSYTTAGRRGGYTF. DNA for the CDR3: TGTGCCAGCAGTTACACGACCGCGGGGCGTCGAGGTGGCTACACCTTC.